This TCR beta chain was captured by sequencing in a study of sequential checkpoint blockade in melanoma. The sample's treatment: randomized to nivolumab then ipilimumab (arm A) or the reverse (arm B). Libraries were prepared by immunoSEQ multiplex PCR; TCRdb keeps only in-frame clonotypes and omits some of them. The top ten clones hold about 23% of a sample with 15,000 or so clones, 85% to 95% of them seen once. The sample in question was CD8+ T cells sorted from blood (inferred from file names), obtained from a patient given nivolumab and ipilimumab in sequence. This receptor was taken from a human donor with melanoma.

CDR3 nucleotides: TGTGCCAGTAGTATTGGGAGGGGGTACGAGCAGTACTTC. It yields the protein CASSIGRGYEQYF. The gene calls are TRBV19 and TRBJ2-7, with a tentative D call TRBD2 (7 bases). Looked up from germline, CDR1 is LNHDA and CDR2 is SQIVND (reference sequence). The CDR3 is made up of 13 amino acids. The V gene lost 3 bases and the J gene lost 4 bases, with 10 bases spanning the gap.